This note documents a single T cell receptor (beta chain) sequence. Its antigen is currently unknown. The study made its TRB cDNA libraries by 5' RACE, adding UMI labels. For each CDR3 protein, TCRdb gives one entry from its re-call of the 5' RACE reads, without DNA. The table counts roughly 61,000 distinct CDR3 sequences; 0.5% to 0.55% lies in the top ten. CDR1 is SGDLS, CDR2 YYNGEE, per germline. The CDR3 covers 14 residues. The data were obtained in a study of CXCR3-negative and CXCR3-positive naive CD8 T cells. Identification of naive CD8+ T cells rested on CD45RO-CCR7+CD27+CD95- status. The study, taken as a whole, reports: Memory CD8+ T cell repertoires were far less diverse than both naive subsets. CXCR3-negative naive cells had less hydrophobic TRB CDR3s than did CXCR3-positive naive cells.

The chain recombines TRBV9 with TRBJ1-1; there is no DNA to check the TCRdb D call of TRBD1. This sequence originates from a human donor in good health. Some clones in this sample may be carry-over from other donors' samples. The sequenced sample was naive CXCR3+ CD8+ T cells from blood. Subset specified: CD45RO-CCR7+CD27+CD95- naive CD8+ T cells expressing CXCR3 (TNR3+). CDR3 in amino acids: CASSPWTALYEAFF.